This T cell receptor (beta chain) was sequenced during a study of shared clonotypes between healthy human individuals. The CDR3 has 15 amino acids. Trimming took off 0 bases at V and 2 bases at J, with 11 bases between the two ends. Germline values: CDR1 MNHEY, CDR2 SVGAGI. This was a deep-level run. TCRdb's copy holds only in-frame clones and misses some; the assay was immunoSEQ multiplex PCR. The table lists approximately 330,000 clones, about 73% of them singletons. The chain uses TRBV6-5 and TRBJ2-7; possible D gene TRBD1, 6 bases. What was sequenced was memory CD4+ T cells sorted from blood. The sample's subset: CD45RA-negative fraction. This clonotype was obtained from a man aged 25-45 years in good health. The CDR3 bases are TGTGCCAGCAGTTACTCCCGGGACACAACCTACGAGCAGTACTTC. Its translation: CASSYSRDTTYEQYF.